These 7 T cell receptor beta chains were sequenced from one sample in a study of blood T cells in healthy people across ages. Through a sample-barcoded 5' primer and a J-beta primer mix, a second PCR was run for about 6 to 12 cycles. TCRdb passed the 5' RACE reads through MiXCR, listing each CDR3 protein once. The repertoire holds hundreds of thousands of distinct CDR3 sequences, with 46% as singletons. The sample comprised blood. All receptors come from an elderly man in good health.

The chain combines TRBV10-3 with TRBJ1-1, with 9 positions matching TRBD1. V trimming: 3 bases; J trimming: 2 bases; junction bases outside the gene matches: 4. The CDR3 is 15 residues long. Looked up from germline, CDR1 is ENHRY and CDR2 is SYGVKD. The CDR3 spells CAISDLDRGNTEAFF. The DNA of the CDR3 is TGTGCCATCAGTGATCTGGACAGGGGAAACACTGAAGCTTTCTTT.

The sample holds a few counts of this clonotype. The V gene is TRBV6-6, the J gene TRBJ2-1; TRBD2 matches 8 bases. V lost 7 bases and J lost 4; bases outside the gene matches: 6. From germline, CDR1 is MNHNY and CDR2 SVGAGI (reference sequence). This CDR3 comprises 14 residues. CDR3 DNA sequence: TGTGCCAGCACGCTGGCTAGCGGGTACAATGAGCAGTTCTTC. It translates to CASTLASGYNEQFF.

The CDR3, as DNA: TGTGCCAGCAGTTCTATTAGCGGGAGGGCCCCAGATACGCAGTATTTT. Its protein product is CASSSISGRAPDTQYF. The chain carries TRBV27 and TRBJ2-3; 11 nucleotides line up with TRBD2. CDR1 MNHEY and CDR2 SMNVEV come from the germline V gene (reference sequence). The V and J ends lost 4 bases and 4 bases, in that order; junction bases with no gene match: 7. The CDR3 has 16 amino acids.

The DNA of the CDR3 is TGTGCCAGCAGCTTACGGCAGCAATCCTACGAGCAGTACTTC. Residues: CASSLRQQSYEQYF. V is TRBV7-2 and J is TRBJ2-7; D gene ambiguous. CDR3 length: 14 residues. Germline lookup yields CDR1 SGHTA and CDR2 FQGNSA. V shed 2 bases and J shed 1 base, with 9 bases lying between them. Based on the CDR3 plus reference TRBV7-2 and TRBJ2-7, the full variable domain is GAGVSQSPSNKVTEKGKDVELRCDPISGHTALYWYRQSLGQGLEFLIYFQGNSAPDKSGLPSDRFSAERTGGSVSTLTIQRTQQEDSAVYLCASSLRQQSYEQYFGPGTRLTVT.

The chain joins TRBV5-5 to TRBJ2-4, with TRBD2 as a possible D gene (6 bases). The tail of the sequence fits TRBJ2-7 better, so the J call may be wrong. The germline gives CDR1 SGHKS, CDR2 YYEKEE (reference sequence). The CDR3 spans 13 residues. The CDR3 DNA follows: TGTGCCAGCTCTGAACGGGGGTCCAGCGAGCAGTACTTC. This sequence encodes CASSERGSSEQYF.

The V gene is TRBV12-3 or TRBV12-4, the J gene TRBJ2-1; the match to TRBD2 covers 8 bases. The better agreement between TRBJ2-7 and the DNA end casts doubt on the J call. The CDR3 contains 14 residues. The CDR3 sequence is CASSRAGGYNEQYF. The DNA for the CDR3 is TGTGCCAGCAGCCGGGCGGGAGGCTACAATGAGCAGTACTTC.

The count of this clonotype is one. This chain uses TRBV6-6 with TRBJ2-3, with 11 positions matching TRBD2. Germline lookup yields CDR1 MNHNY and CDR2 SVGAGI (reference sequence). This CDR3 is 17 amino acids long. CDR3 bases: TGTGTCTCGACCGGGACTAGCGGACTCACTCGCACAGATACGCAGTATTTT. Translated, it gives CVSTGTSGLTRTDTQYF.